This TCR beta chain was captured in a study of blood T cell repertoires in COVID-19. Study overall: From the United States, Italy and Spain came samples of acute and convalescent COVID-19.

V shed 4 bases and J 4 bases; nucleotides not matched to a gene: 15. The germline CDR1 and CDR2 sequences are SGHRS and YFSETQ. The CDR3 loop spans 17 amino acids. As processed by the authors: How many nucleated cells were present was estimated from reference gene primer amplification. Generated by immunoSEQ multiplex PCR, the TCRdb table keeps only in-frame clones and is missing some. Clonal size and the V and J genes are those of that table, whereas D and trimming came from the DNA. This repertoire shows roughly 180,000 clones, approximately 87% found once; its top ten account for under 25%. This rearrangement joins TRBV5-1 to TRBJ1-1, with 8 bases fitting TRBD1. The source is a man in his sixties or seventies with active or convalescent COVID-19. The sample was peripheral blood. CDR3 amino acids: CASSATGEELGVTEAFF. CDR3 bases: TGCGCCAGCAGCGCGACAGGGGAGGAGTTAGGCGTCACTGAAGCTTTCTTT.